Listed here is a single T cell receptor (beta chain). As yet, its antigen is unknown. The J segment lost 2 bases and the V segment lost 2 bases, leaving 10 bases of the junction unmatched. The CDR3 is 18 amino acids. Germline values: CDR1 SGHTA, CDR2 FQGNSA. The record originates from a study of cytomegalovirus exposure and HLA in healthy donors. For the study at large: About 180 million T cells yielded 120 million or so unique TCR beta sequences, as an earlier analysis found.

Study results and limitations: Productive status was seen about 90% or about 30% of the time for most TCR beta V segments in an earlier analysis. Common viral pathogens seemed to be connected with several of the most significant clusters, according to a later analysis. There was a cluster of highly shared sequence variants that was likely a sequencing artifact.

PCR used 60 Vbeta primers and 13 Jbeta primers. The repertoire was sequenced with immunoSEQ multiplex PCR; TCRdb's copy has only in-frame clones and lacks some. The table lists about 120,000 clones, around 83% of them singletons, with approximately 0.93% in the top ten. This sequence joins TRBV7-2 and TRBJ2-1; TRBD2 matches 9 bases. Specimen: PBMCs. The receptor was derived from a human donor in good health. CDR3 nucleotide sequence: TGTGCCAGCAGCTTAAACCTCCTGGGCGGGGGGGCCTACAATGAGCAGTTCTTC. Translation: CASSLNLLGGGAYNEQFF.